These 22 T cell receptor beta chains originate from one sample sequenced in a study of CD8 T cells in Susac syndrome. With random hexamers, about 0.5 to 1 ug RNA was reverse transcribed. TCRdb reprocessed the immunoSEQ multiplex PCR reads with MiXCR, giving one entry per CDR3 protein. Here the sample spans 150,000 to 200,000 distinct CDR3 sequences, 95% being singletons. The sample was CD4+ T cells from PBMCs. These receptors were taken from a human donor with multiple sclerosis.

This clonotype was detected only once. The CDR3, as DNA: TGTGCCAGCAGCCAGTTGTTTGAGGGGTCGATGAACACTGAAGCTTTCTTT. This encodes CASSQLFEGSMNTEAFF. The genes are TRBV14 and TRBJ1-1; a weak D match, TRBD1 (5 bases). From germline, CDR1 is SGHDN and CDR2 FVKESK. This CDR3 is 17 amino acids long. The V and J ends lost 3 bases and 0 bases respectively, with 17 bases between them.

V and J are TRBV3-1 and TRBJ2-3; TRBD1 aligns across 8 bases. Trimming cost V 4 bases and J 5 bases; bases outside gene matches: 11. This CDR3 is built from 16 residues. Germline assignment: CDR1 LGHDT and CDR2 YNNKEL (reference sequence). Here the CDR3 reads CASSPWGQGAGDTQYF. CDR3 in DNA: TGTGCCAGCAGCCCCTGGGGCCAGGGGGCCGGAGATACGCAGTATTTT.

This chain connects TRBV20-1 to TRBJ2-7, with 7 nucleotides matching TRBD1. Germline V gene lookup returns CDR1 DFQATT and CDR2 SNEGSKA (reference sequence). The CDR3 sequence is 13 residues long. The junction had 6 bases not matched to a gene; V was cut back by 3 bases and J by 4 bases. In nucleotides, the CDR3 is TGCAGTGCTAGTACCGGGACAGAGTACGAGCAGTACTTC. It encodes CSASTGTEYEQYF.

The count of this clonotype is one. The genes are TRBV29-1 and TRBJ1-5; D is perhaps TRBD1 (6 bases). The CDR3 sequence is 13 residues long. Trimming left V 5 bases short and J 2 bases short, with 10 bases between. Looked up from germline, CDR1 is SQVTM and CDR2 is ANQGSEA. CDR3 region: CSVTSGGNQPQHF. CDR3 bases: TGCAGCGTTACCTCAGGGGGCAATCAGCCCCAGCATTTT.

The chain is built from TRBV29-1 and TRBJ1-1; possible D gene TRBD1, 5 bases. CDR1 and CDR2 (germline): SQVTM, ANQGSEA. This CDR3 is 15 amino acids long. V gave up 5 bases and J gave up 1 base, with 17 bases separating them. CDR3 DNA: TGCAGCGTTCAACGAAGGGGTTTGGGGAACACTGAAGCTTTCTTT. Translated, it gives CSVQRRGLGNTEAFF. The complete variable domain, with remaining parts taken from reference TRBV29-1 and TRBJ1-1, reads SAVISQKPSRDICQRGTSLTIQCQVDSQVTMMFWYRQQPGQSLTLIATANQGSEATYESGFVIDKFPISRPNLTFSTLTVSNMSPEDSSIYLCSVQRRGLGNTEAFFGQGTRLTVV.

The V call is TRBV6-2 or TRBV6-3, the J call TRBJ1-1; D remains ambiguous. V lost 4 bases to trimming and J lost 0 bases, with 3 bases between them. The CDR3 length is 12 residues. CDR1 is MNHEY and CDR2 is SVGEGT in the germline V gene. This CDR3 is CASSWVNTEAFF. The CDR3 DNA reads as TGTGCCAGCAGTTGGGTGAACACTGAAGCTTTCTTT.

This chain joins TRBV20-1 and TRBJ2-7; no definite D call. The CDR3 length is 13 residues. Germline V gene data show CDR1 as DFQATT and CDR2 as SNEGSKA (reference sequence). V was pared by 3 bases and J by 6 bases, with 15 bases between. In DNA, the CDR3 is TGCAGTGCTAGCCGTCAGGCCGCCGGCGAGCAGTACTTC. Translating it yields CSASRQAAGEQYF.

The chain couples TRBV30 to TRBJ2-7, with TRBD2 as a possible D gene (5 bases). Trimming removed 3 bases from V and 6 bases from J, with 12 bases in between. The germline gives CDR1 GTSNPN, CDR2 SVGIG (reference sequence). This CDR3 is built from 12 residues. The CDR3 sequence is CAWSHPSGEQYF. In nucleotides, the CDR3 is TGTGCCTGGAGCCACCCCAGCGGCGAGCAGTACTTC.

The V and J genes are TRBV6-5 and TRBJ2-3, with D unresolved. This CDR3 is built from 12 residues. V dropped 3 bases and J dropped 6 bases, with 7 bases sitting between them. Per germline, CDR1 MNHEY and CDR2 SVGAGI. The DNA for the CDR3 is TGTGCCAGCAGTTATGGCCGGGATACGCAGTATTTT. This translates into CASSYGRDTQYF.

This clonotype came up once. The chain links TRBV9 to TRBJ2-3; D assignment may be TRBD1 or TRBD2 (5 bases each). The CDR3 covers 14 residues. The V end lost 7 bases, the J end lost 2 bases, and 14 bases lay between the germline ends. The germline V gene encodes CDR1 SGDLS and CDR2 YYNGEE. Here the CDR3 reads CASGRGRDTDTQYF. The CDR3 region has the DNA TGTGCCAGCGGTAGGGGACGGGACACAGATACGCAGTATTTT.

CDR3 DNA: TGCAGCGTTGAACAGGCGTCCTATGGCTACACCTTC. Encoded protein: CSVEQASYGYTF. The rearrangement joins TRBV29-1 to TRBJ1-2; D is ambiguous. The V gene lost 2 bases and the J gene lost 4 bases, with 8 bases spanning the gap. CDR1 and CDR2 (germline): SQVTM, ANQGSEA. The CDR3 is 12 amino acids.

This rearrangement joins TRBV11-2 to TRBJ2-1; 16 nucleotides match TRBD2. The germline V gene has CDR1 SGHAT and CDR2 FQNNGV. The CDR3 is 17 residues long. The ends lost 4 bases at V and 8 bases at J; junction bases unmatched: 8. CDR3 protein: CASSYKGTSGGADEQFF. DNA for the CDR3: TGTGCCAGCAGCTACAAAGGGACTAGCGGGGGGGCGGATGAGCAGTTCTTC.

The CDR3: CASSLGGGANEQFF. CDR3 in DNA: TGTGCCAGCAGTCTCGGCGGGGGGGCGAATGAGCAGTTCTTC. The V call is TRBV28, the J call TRBJ2-1; TRBD2 matches 9 bases. CDR3 length: 14 residues. V lost 5 bases and J lost 7; bases outside the gene matches: 6. CDR1 MDHEN and CDR2 SYDVKM come from the germline V gene.

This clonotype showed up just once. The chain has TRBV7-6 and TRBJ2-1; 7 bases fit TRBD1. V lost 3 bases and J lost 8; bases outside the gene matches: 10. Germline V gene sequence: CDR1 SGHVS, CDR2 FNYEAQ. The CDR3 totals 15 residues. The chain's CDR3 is CASSFEQTGADEQFF. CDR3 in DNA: TGTGCCAGCAGCTTCGAACAAACAGGGGCGGATGAGCAGTTCTTC.

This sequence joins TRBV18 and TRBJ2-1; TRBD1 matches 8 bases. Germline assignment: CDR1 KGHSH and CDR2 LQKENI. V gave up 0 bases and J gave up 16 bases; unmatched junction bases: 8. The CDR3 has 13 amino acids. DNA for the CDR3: TGTGCCAGCTCACCACCGTCGCGGACAGGGTTCTTCTTC. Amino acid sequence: CASSPPSRTGFFF.

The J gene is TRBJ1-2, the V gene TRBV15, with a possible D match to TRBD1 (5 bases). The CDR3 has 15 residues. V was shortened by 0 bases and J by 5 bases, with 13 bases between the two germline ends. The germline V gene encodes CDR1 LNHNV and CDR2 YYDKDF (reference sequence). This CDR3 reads CATSRDRTSGYGYTF. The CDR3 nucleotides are TGTGCCACCAGCAGAGATCGGACATCGGGGTATGGCTACACCTTC.

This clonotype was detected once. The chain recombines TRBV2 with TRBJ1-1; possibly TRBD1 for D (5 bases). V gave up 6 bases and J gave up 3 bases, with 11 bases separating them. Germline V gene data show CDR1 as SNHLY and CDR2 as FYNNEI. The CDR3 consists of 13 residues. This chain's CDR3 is CASSLDSYTEAFF. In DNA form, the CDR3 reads TGTGCCAGCAGCCTCGACAGCTACACTGAAGCTTTCTTT. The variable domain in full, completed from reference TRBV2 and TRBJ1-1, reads EPEVTQTPSHQVTQMGQEVILRCVPISNHLYFYWYRQILGQKVEFLVSFYNNEISEKSEIFDDQFSVERPDGSNFTLKIRSTKLEDSAMYFCASSLDSYTEAFFGQGTRLTVV.

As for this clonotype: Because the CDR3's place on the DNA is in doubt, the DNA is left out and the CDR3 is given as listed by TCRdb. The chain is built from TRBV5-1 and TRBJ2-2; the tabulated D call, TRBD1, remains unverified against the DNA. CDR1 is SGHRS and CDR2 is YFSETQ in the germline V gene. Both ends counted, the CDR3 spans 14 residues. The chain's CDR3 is CASSLFGPGGELFF.

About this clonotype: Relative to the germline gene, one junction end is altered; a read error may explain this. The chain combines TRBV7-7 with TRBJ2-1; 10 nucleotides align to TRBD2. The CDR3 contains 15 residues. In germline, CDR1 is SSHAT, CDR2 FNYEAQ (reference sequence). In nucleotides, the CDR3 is TGTGCTAGCAGTCTCGGGACTAGCGCGTACAATGAGCAGTTCTTC. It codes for CASSLGTSAYNEQFF.

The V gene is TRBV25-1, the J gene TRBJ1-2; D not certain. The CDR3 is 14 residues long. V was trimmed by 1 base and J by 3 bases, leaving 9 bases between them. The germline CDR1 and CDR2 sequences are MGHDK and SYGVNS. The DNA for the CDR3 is TGTGCCAGCAGTGAATGGAAGGGAGACTATGGCTACACCTTC. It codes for CASSEWKGDYGYTF.

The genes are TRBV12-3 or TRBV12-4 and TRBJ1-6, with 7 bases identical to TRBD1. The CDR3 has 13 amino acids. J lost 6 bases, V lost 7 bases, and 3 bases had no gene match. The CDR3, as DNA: TGTGCCAGCACCCGACAGGGTAATTCACCCCTCCACTTT. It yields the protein CASTRQGNSPLHF.

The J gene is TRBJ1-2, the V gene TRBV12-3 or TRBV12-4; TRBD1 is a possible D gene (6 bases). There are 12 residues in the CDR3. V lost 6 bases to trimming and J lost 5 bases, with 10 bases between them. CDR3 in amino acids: CASSWTEYGYTF. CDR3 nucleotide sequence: TGTGCCAGCAGCTGGACAGAGTATGGCTACACCTTC.